Following are 10 T cell receptor beta chains from one sample sequenced in a study of T-cell reconstitution after alpha-beta-depleted transplantation in children. The authors prepared the TCRbeta library with unique molecular identifiers. TCRdb re-called the PCR reads through MiXCR, storing one row per CDR3 protein. The table includes 150,000 to 250,000 distinct CDR3 sequences, more than 12% detected once. The sample here was PBMCs from the stem cell graft donor, taken from the stem cell graft. The receptors were gathered from a human donor who donated a stem cell graft to a child with acute lymphoblastic leukemia.

This clonotype has only a few counts. The chain is built from TRBV30 and TRBJ2-7; D remains ambiguous. Trimming left V 2 bases short and J 1 base short, with 18 bases between. This CDR3 spans 16 amino acids. CDR1 GTSNPN and CDR2 SVGIG come from the germline V gene (reference sequence). DNA for the CDR3: TGTGCCTGGAGTTCGCCGGGCCTAATCTCGTCCTACGAGCAGTACTTC. It is translated as CAWSSPGLISSYEQYF.

This clonotype showed up many times. This chain connects TRBV20-1 to TRBJ2-5; 7 nucleotides agree with TRBD2. The CDR3 runs to 13 residues. Germline V lookup: CDR1 DFQATT, CDR2 SNEGSKA (reference sequence). The V and J ends lost 6 bases and 5 bases, in that order; junction bases with no gene match: 9. The chain's CDR3 is CSAFTSETETQYF. The DNA of the CDR3 is TGCAGTGCATTTACTAGCGAAACTGAGACCCAGTACTTC.

This clonotype was observed many times. The chain is built from TRBV12-3 or TRBV12-4 and TRBJ2-1, with 7 bases matching TRBD2. The CDR3 sequence is 13 residues long. J gave up 8 bases and V 5 bases, and 6 bases lay outside the gene matches. Here the CDR3 reads CASSPHGGDEQFF. The CDR3, as DNA: TGTGCCAGCAGTCCTCATGGGGGGGATGAGCAGTTCTTC.

This clonotype was found many times. CDR3 in DNA: TGTGCCAGCAGTTTACAGATGAGTAGCGGGAAGCAGTACTTC. It specifies CASSLQMSSGKQYF. The chain joins TRBV12-3 or TRBV12-4 to TRBJ2-7, with 8 nucleotides matching TRBD2. V lost 2 bases to trimming and J lost 8 bases; unmatched junction nucleotides: 8. CDR3 length: 14 residues.

In this sample, this clonotype turned up many times. This chain connects TRBV3-1 to TRBJ1-2; 7 nucleotides agree with TRBD1. Germline loops: CDR1 LGHDT, CDR2 YNNKEL (reference sequence). Trimming cost V 5 bases and J 5 bases; bases outside gene matches: 17. CDR3 length: 17 residues. Written as DNA, the CDR3 is TGTGCCAGCAGCTCGAGGACAGGAACGGAGAACCAATATGGCTACACCTTC. It translates to CASSSRTGTENQYGYTF.

This clonotype was recorded at least ten times. The V gene is TRBV18, the J gene TRBJ1-5; no definite D call. V shed 5 bases and J shed 4 bases, with 9 bases lying between them. CDR3 length: 13 amino acids. In germline, CDR1 is KGHSH, CDR2 LQKENI. The CDR3 sequence: CASSVQANQPQHF. For the CDR3, the DNA is TGTGCCAGCTCAGTGCAGGCGAATCAGCCCCAGCATTTT.

The gene calls are TRBV7-2 and TRBJ2-1; the D gene is possibly TRBD2 (6 bases). The germline V gene encodes CDR1 SGHTA and CDR2 FQGNSA. This CDR3 is built from 16 residues. V gave up 3 bases and J gave up 9 bases, with 21 bases separating them. The CDR3 DNA reads TGTGCCAGCAGCTTCCCGCCGACCATGACTAGGCGTGAGCAGTTCTTC. Translating gives CASSFPPTMTRREQFF.

The chain links TRBV5-1 to TRBJ2-1, with 11 positions matching TRBD2. This CDR3 has 20 amino acids. The trim removed 0 bases at V and 0 bases at J, leaving 11 bases unmatched. CDR1 and CDR2 (germline): SGHRS, YFSETQ. Written as DNA, the CDR3 is TGCGCCAGCAGCTTGGGGGGCGGACTAGCGGGCCGGAGCTCCTACAATGAGCAGTTCTTC. It codes for CASSLGGGLAGRSSYNEQFF. Filled out from reference TRBV5-1 and TRBJ2-1, the complete variable domain reads KAGVTQTPRYLIKTRGQQVTLSCSPISGHRSVSWYQQTPGQGLQFLFEYFSETQRNKGNFPGRFSGRQFSNSRSEMNVSTLELGDSALYLCASSLGGGLAGRSSYNEQFFGPGTRLTVL.

This clonotype was detected only a few times. Written as DNA, the CDR3 is TGCGCCAGCAGCTTCCGGGACAACACCGGGGAGCTGTTTTTT. Translating gives CASSFRDNTGELFF. The chain links TRBV5-1 to TRBJ2-2, with D perhaps TRBD1 or TRBD2 (5 bases each). Trimming took off 2 bases at V and 2 bases at J, with 7 bases between the two ends. The CDR3 runs 14 residues. Germline assignment: CDR1 SGHRS and CDR2 YFSETQ.

The sample holds many counts of this clonotype. This rearrangement joins TRBV11-2 to TRBJ2-4, with TRBD1 identical over 8 bases. In germline, CDR1 is SGHAT, CDR2 FQNNGV. Germline trimming cut 1 base from V and 15 bases from J; bases unmatched to any gene: 14. The CDR3 extends over 15 amino acids. The CDR3 DNA reads as TGTGCCAGCAGCTTAGGTCCCTCAGGGGGCATAGTGATGTACTTC. Its protein product is CASSLGPSGGIVMYF.